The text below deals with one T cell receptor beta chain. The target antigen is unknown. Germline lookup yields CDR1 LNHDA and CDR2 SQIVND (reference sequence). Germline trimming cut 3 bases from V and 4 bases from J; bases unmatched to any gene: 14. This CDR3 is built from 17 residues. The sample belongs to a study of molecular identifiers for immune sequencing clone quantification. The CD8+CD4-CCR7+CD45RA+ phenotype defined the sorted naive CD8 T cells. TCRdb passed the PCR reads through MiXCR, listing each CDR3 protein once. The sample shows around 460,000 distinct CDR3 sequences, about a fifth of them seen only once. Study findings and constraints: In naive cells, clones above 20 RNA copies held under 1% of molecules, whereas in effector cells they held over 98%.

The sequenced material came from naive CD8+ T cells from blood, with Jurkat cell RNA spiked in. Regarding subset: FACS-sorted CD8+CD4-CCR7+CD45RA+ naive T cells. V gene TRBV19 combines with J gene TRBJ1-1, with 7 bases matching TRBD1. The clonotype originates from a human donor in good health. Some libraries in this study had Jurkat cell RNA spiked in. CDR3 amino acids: CASSIQVKGAPGTEAFF. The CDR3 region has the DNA TGTGCCAGTAGTATTCAGGTAAAGGGGGCGCCTGGCACTGAAGCTTTCTTT.